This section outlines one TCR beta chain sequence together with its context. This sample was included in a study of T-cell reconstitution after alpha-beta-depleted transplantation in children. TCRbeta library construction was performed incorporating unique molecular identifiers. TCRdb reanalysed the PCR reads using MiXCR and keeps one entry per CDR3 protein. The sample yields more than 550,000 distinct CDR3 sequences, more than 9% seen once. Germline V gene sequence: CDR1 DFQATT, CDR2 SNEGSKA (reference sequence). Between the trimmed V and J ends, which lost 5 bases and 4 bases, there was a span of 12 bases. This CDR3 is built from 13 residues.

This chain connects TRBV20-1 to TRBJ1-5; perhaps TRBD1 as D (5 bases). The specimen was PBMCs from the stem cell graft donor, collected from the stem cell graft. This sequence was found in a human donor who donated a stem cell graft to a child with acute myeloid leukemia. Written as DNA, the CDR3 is TGCAGTGCTCCTCGACAGACTAATCAGCCCCAGCATTTT. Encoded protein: CSAPRQTNQPQHF.